This entry lists 30 T cell receptor beta chains sequenced from one sample in a study of Ad26.COV2.S vaccination and SARS-CoV-2 variants. Clones were read by immunoSEQ multiplex PCR, and TCRdb kept only the in-frame ones, dropping some. Here the sample spans about 400,000 clones, roughly four fifths being singletons. Treatment denoted: around 19 received Ad26.COV2.S at low or high dose, single or two shots; about 5 received placebo; per-sample allocation not given. Collection of samples fell on day 63 after the first vaccine or placebo injection. The sample here was peripheral blood, taken in a trial of Ad26.COV2.S vaccine versus placebo. These receptors all come from a person between 18 and 59 years old who received the Ad26.COV2.S COVID-19 vaccine or a placebo.

V is TRBV15 and J is TRBJ2-5; D possibly matches TRBD1 or TRBD2 (5 bases each). Trimming pared 7 bases from V and 5 bases from J, leaving 14 bases between. The CDR3 loop spans 13 amino acids. CDR1 is LNHNV, CDR2 YYDKDF, per germline (reference sequence). CDR3 DNA sequence: TGTGCCACCAAAGAGGGACCCCTTGAGACCCAGTACTTC. Translation gives CATKEGPLETQYF.

The V and J genes are TRBV5-4 and TRBJ2-5, with D maybe TRBD2 (7 bases). CDR3 length: 16 residues. Germline CDR1 and CDR2: SGHNT and YYREEE (reference sequence). The V end was cut by 0 bases, the J end by 6 bases, with 18 bases between. The CDR3 DNA sequence: TGTGCCAGCAGCTTGGCCCCCAGGACTAGGGGGAAGACCCAGTACTTC. Its protein product is CASSLAPRTRGKTQYF.

This chain uses TRBV7-9 with TRBJ2-7, with D maybe TRBD2 (6 bases). V was clipped by 1 base and J by 2 bases, with 15 bases between them. The germline CDR1 and CDR2 sequences are SEHNR and FQNEAQ (reference sequence). The CDR3 runs 16 residues. CDR3 coding DNA: TGTGCCAGCAGCTTAGTTTGGGGGGTGAGGCCCTACGAGCAGTACTTC. It yields the protein CASSLVWGVRPYEQYF.

The chain is built from TRBV5-1 and TRBJ2-2; 11 bases are shared with TRBD1. The CDR3 runs to 17 residues. Trimming removed 1 base from V and 5 bases from J; junction bases left unmatched: 7. The germline CDR1 and CDR2 sequences are SGHRS and YFSETQ. The chain's CDR3 is CASSLRRDRGNTGELFF. DNA of the CDR3: TGCGCCAGCAGCTTGAGGCGGGACAGGGGGAATACCGGGGAGCTGTTTTTT.

This chain uses TRBV7-2 with TRBJ2-1, with D maybe TRBD2 (6 bases). Trimming took off 6 bases at V and 0 bases at J, with 12 bases between the two ends. The CDR3 contains 15 residues. Germline CDR1 and CDR2: SGHTA and FQGNSA. Written as DNA, the CDR3 is TGTGCCAGCAGGGGACTGGAAAGCTCCTACAATGAGCAGTTCTTC. Translation: CASRGLESSYNEQFF.

The rearrangement joins TRBV9 to TRBJ2-5; possible D gene TRBD2, 6 bases. Germline V gene lookup returns CDR1 SGDLS and CDR2 YYNGEE. The CDR3 has 13 residues. V lost 2 bases and J 3 bases, leaving 8 bases between the germline ends. The CDR3 loop reads CASSVGGKETQYF. DNA for the CDR3: TGTGCCAGCAGCGTCGGCGGGAAAGAGACCCAGTACTTC.

The chain couples TRBV11-3 to TRBJ2-2, with D unclear. Trimming stripped 3 bases from V and 5 bases from J, with 4 bases between. CDR3 length equals 12 residues. Germline CDR1 SGHNT, CDR2 YENEEA. CDR3 region: CASSLRTGELFF. The CDR3 nucleotides read TGTGCCAGCAGCTTGAGGACCGGGGAGCTGTTTTTT.

The chain uses TRBV5-6 and TRBJ2-5; TRBD1 matches at 8 bases. V dropped 1 base and J dropped 5; count of bases not matched to a gene: 7. Germline V lookup: CDR1 SGHDT, CDR2 YYEEEE. The CDR3 runs to 15 residues. In DNA, the CDR3 is TGTGCCAGCAGCTTGTCCCGACAGGGGCGGGAGACCCAGTACTTC. It yields the protein CASSLSRQGRETQYF.

The J gene is TRBJ1-6, the V gene TRBV3-1 (or the pseudogene TRBV3-2); D gene unclear. From germline, CDR1 is LGHDT and CDR2 YNNKEL (reference sequence). Trimming took 5 bases from V and 11 from J, leaving 13 bases between them. The CDR3 is 13 residues long. This chain's CDR3 is CASSKMSEAPLHF. CDR3 sequence (DNA): TGTGCCAGCAGCAAAATGAGCGAAGCACCCCTCCACTTT.

The V gene is TRBV18, the J gene TRBJ1-4; D may be TRBD1 (5 bases). V lost 1 base and J 3 bases, leaving 15 bases between the germline ends. The CDR3 consists of 17 residues. Per germline, CDR1 KGHSH and CDR2 LQKENI. The CDR3 loop is CASSPLKPGISNEKLFF. CDR3 sequence (DNA): TGTGCCAGCTCACCACTCAAACCAGGGATCTCTAATGAAAAACTGTTTTTT.

The chain employs TRBV3-1 (or the pseudogene TRBV3-2) and TRBJ2-6, with D unresolved. V was cut by 7 bases and J by 4 bases, with 8 bases left in between. CDR1 is LGHDT and CDR2 is YNNKEL in the germline V gene (reference sequence). This CDR3 spans 13 amino acids. CDR3 residues: CASTPSGANVLTF. The DNA of the CDR3 is TGTGCCAGCACCCCGAGCGGGGCCAACGTCCTGACTTTC.

The count of this clone is one. This rearrangement joins TRBV5-4 to TRBJ2-7; TRBD2 might be the D (6 bases). Germline CDR1 is SGHNT and CDR2 is YYREEE (reference sequence). The CDR3 loop spans 14 amino acids. Trimming took off 1 base at V and 2 bases at J, with 10 bases between the two ends. Here the CDR3 DNA reads TGTGCCAGCAGCTTGTACCGGGGGACCTACGAGCAGTACTTC. Protein sequence: CASSLYRGTYEQYF.

V usage is TRBV9 and J usage is TRBJ1-4; 7 bases agree with TRBD1. V gave up 0 bases and J gave up 7 bases; unmatched junction bases: 0. The germline CDR1 and CDR2 sequences are SGDLS and YYNGEE. The CDR3 is 13 amino acids. Written as DNA, the CDR3 is TGTGCCAGCAGCGTAGAGGGGGCTGAAAAACTGTTTTTT. It encodes CASSVEGAEKLFF.

The rearrangement uses TRBV9 and TRBJ1-4, with 11 bases that match TRBD1. CDR1 SGDLS and CDR2 YYNGEE come from the germline V gene. The junction had 10 bases not matched to a gene; V was cut back by 5 bases and J by 7 bases. This CDR3 contains 16 residues. The CDR3 protein is CASSFGTGGFGEKLFF. CDR3 in DNA: TGTGCCAGCAGTTTCGGGACAGGGGGTTTCGGTGAAAAACTGTTTTTT. The complete variable domain, with remaining parts taken from reference TRBV9 and TRBJ1-4, reads DSGVTQTPKHLITATGQRVTLRCSPRSGDLSVYWYQQSLDQGLQFLIQYYNGEERAKGNILERFSAQQFPDLHSELNLSSLELGDSALYFCASSFGTGGFGEKLFFGSGTQLSVL.

There are many counts of this clone. The chain has TRBV5-1 and TRBJ2-7; 11 bases agree with TRBD2. Germline loops: CDR1 SGHRS, CDR2 YFSETQ. The J segment lost 6 bases and the V segment lost 1 base, leaving 6 bases of the junction unmatched. CDR3 length: 15 residues. As DNA, the CDR3 is TGCGCCAGCAGCTTGTTTAGCGGGAGGGCTGGCGAGCAGTACTTC. This codes for CASSLFSGRAGEQYF.

The rearrangement links TRBV5-6 to TRBJ2-1; no reliable D call. The CDR3 covers 14 residues. CDR1 is SGHDT, CDR2 YYEEEE, per germline. The V end lost 2 bases, the J end lost 0 bases, and 6 bases lay between the germline ends. CDR3: CASSFLSSYNEQFF. The CDR3 DNA follows: TGTGCCAGCAGCTTTCTAAGCTCCTACAATGAGCAGTTCTTC.

The count of this clone is one. V and J are TRBV7-3 and TRBJ2-3; D is unresolved. From germline, CDR1 is SGHTA and CDR2 FQGTGA. V was shortened by 4 bases and J by 3 bases, with 8 bases between the two germline ends. CDR3 length: 13 residues. The CDR3 spells CASSSDLTDTQYF. The CDR3 coding sequence is TGTGCCAGCAGCTCCGACTTAACAGATACGCAGTATTTT.

The V call is TRBV19, the J call TRBJ2-1, with D possibly TRBD1 on 5 matching bases. V lost 1 base to trimming and J lost 3 bases, with 13 bases between them. The CDR3 has 16 amino acids. CDR1 is LNHDA and CDR2 is SQIVND in the germline V gene (reference sequence). The DNA for the CDR3 is TGTGCCAGTAGTATAGCGGGCCCGCAGGGCTACAATGAGCAGTTCTTC. Its protein is CASSIAGPQGYNEQFF. Using reference TRBV19 and TRBJ2-1 for the parts outside the CDR3, the full variable domain is DGGITQSPKYLFRKEGQNVTLSCEQNLNHDAMYWYRQDPGQGLRLIYYSQIVNDFQKGDIAEGYSVSREKKESFPLTVTSAQKNPTAFYLCASSIAGPQGYNEQFFGPGTRLTVL.

This clone was seen more than once but under ten times. The chain uses TRBV11-2 and TRBJ1-5, with D unclear. The CDR3 spans 15 residues. CDR1 and CDR2 (germline): SGHAT, FQNNGV. V was cut by 4 bases and J by 4 bases, with 14 bases left in between. CDR3 nucleotide sequence: TGTGCCAGCAGCTACCCTCTGAGGCTTAATCAGCCCCAGCATTTT. Amino acid sequence: CASSYPLRLNQPQHF.

This clone was recorded a few times. The V gene is TRBV10-3, the J gene TRBJ1-2; possibly TRBD1 for D (5 bases). The length of the CDR3 is 13 residues. In germline, CDR1 is ENHRY, CDR2 SYGVKD. Between the trimmed V and J ends, which lost 2 bases and 2 bases, there was a span of 6 bases. The CDR3 nucleotides are TGTGCCATCAGTGAGGGACAAAACTATGGCTACACCTTC. Protein product: CAISEGQNYGYTF.

This chain links TRBV7-8 with TRBJ2-2; D is ambiguous. The CDR3 runs to 12 residues. From germline, CDR1 is SGHVS and CDR2 FQNEAQ. V lost 5 bases, J lost 5 bases, and 6 bases lay in between. CDR3: CASSPLTGELFF. In DNA form, the CDR3 reads TGTGCCAGCAGCCCATTAACCGGGGAGCTGTTTTTT.

The chain recombines TRBV11-3 with TRBJ2-5; D is perhaps TRBD1 or TRBD2 (5 bases each). V was clipped by 2 bases and J by 6 bases, with 16 bases between them. In germline, CDR1 is SGHNT, CDR2 YENEEA. The CDR3 totals 15 residues. The CDR3 spells CASSLFRGPRKTQYF. The DNA for the CDR3 is TGTGCCAGCAGCTTATTCCGGGGACCGCGGAAGACCCAGTACTTC.

The gene calls are TRBV14 and TRBJ1-2; TRBD1 might be the D (5 bases). CDR3 length equals 17 residues. The V gene lost 3 bases and the J gene lost 1 base, with 18 bases spanning the gap. Germline loops: CDR1 SGHDN, CDR2 FVKESK. This CDR3 reads CASSQDPGGAFNYGYTF. The CDR3 coding sequence is TGTGCCAGCAGCCAGGACCCCGGAGGGGCTTTTAACTATGGCTACACCTTC. The full variable domain, in which reference TRBV14 and TRBJ1-2 provide the parts outside the CDR3, is EAGVTQFPSHSVIEKGQTVTLRCDPISGHDNLYWYRRVMGKEIKFLLHFVKESKQDESGMPNNRFLAERTGGTYSTLKVQPAELEDSGVYFCASSQDPGGAFNYGYTFGSGTRLTVV.

The chain has TRBV3-1 (or the pseudogene TRBV3-2) and TRBJ2-1; D unclear. The CDR3 consists of 13 residues. The V and J ends lost 1 base and 3 bases respectively, with 4 bases between them. The germline V gene has CDR1 LGHDT and CDR2 YNNKEL (reference sequence). The CDR3 region is CASSQASYNEQFF. DNA of the CDR3: TGTGCCAGCAGCCAAGCAAGCTACAATGAGCAGTTCTTC.

The chain has TRBV5-1 and TRBJ1-4; D is unclear. Trimming removed 0 bases from V and 5 bases from J, with 11 bases in between. Germline values: CDR1 SGHRS, CDR2 YFSETQ. This CDR3 is 15 amino acids long. The CDR3 DNA reads TGCGCCAGCAGCTTGGGGGCAGCGCAAAATGAAAAACTGTTTTTT. Its translation is CASSLGAAQNEKLFF. Combining the CDR3 with reference TRBV5-1 and TRBJ1-4 gives the whole variable domain KAGVTQTPRYLIKTRGQQVTLSCSPISGHRSVSWYQQTPGQGLQFLFEYFSETQRNKGNFPGRFSGRQFSNSRSEMNVSTLELGDSALYLCASSLGAAQNEKLFFGSGTQLSVL.

V and J are TRBV11-3 and TRBJ2-2; TRBD2 matches at 15 bases. CDR1 is SGHNT and CDR2 is YENEEA in the germline V gene. The CDR3 sequence is 17 residues long. The V and J ends lost 6 bases and 1 base, in that order; junction bases with no gene match: 3. The CDR3 protein is CASRGTSGGRNTGELFF. The DNA for the CDR3 is TGTGCCAGCAGAGGGACTAGCGGGGGGCGGAACACCGGGGAGCTGTTTTTT.

This chain joins TRBV21-1 and TRBJ2-7. TRBV21-1 is a listed pseudogene. CDR3 size: 13 residues. The CDR3 here is CASSKGTVREQYF. The CDR3 DNA is TGTGCCAGCAGCAAAGGGACGGTCAGGGAGCAGTACTTC.

The CDR3 region is CASSASGTGAFIYGYTF. CDR3 sequence (DNA): TGTGCCAGCAGTGCCTCCGGGACAGGGGCATTTATCTATGGCTACACCTTC. The gene calls are TRBV6-1 and TRBJ1-2, with TRBD1 matching 10 bases. V lost 4 bases, J lost 4 bases, and 12 bases stayed unmatched. Germline CDR1 reads MNHNS; CDR2 reads SASEGT. The CDR3 has 17 residues.

The chain couples TRBV12-3 or TRBV12-4 to TRBJ1-5, with TRBD1 matching over 7 bases. The ends lost 8 bases at V and 5 bases at J; junction bases unmatched: 3. The CDR3 sequence is 12 residues long. The CDR3 protein is CASQGVHQPQHF. CDR3 coding DNA: TGTGCCAGCCAGGGGGTTCATCAGCCCCAGCATTTT.

The V and J genes are TRBV5-1 and TRBJ2-6; no definite D call. Germline V gene sequence: CDR1 SGHRS, CDR2 YFSETQ. V was trimmed by 5 bases and J by 0 bases, leaving 9 bases between them. The CDR3 length is 15 residues. DNA of the CDR3: TGCGCCAGCAGGCAAGGCCTCTCTGGGGCCAACGTCCTGACTTTC. Its protein is CASRQGLSGANVLTF.